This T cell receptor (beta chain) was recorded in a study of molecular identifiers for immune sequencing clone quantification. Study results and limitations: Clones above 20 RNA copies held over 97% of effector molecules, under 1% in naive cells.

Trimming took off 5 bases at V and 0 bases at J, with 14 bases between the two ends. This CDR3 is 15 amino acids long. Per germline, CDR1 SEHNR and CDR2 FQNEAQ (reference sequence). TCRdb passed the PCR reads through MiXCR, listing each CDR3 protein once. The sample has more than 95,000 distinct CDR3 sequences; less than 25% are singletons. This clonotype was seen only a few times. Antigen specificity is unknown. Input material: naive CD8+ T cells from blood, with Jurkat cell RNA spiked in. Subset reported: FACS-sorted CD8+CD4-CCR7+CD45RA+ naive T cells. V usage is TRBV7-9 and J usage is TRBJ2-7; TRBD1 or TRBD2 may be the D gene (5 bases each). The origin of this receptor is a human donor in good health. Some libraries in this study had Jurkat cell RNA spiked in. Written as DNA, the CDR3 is TGTGCCAGCAGCCACCGGGACGGAAGCTCCTACGAGCAGTACTTC. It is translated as CASSHRDGSSYEQYF.